This T cell receptor beta chain was documented in a study of blood T cell repertoires in COVID-19. Turning to the study itself: The analysed material was cDNA or gDNA that came from T cells, B-cell-depleted T cells, or PBMCs.

Sequenced by immunoSEQ multiplex PCR; TCRdb stores in-frame clones only, minus some. The sample yields around 200,000 clones, 80% to 90% seen once. The TCR sequence derives from a man younger than 35 with active or convalescent COVID-19. Sequencing was carried out using peripheral blood.

The CDR3 DNA is TGTGCCACCAGTGACAGACAGGCCCCCTATGGCTACACCTTC. It codes for CATSDRQAPYGYTF. The chain has TRBV24-1 and TRBJ1-2; possibly TRBD1 for D (6 bases). This CDR3 has 14 residues. Trimming left V 4 bases short and J 4 bases short, with 12 bases between. Germline values: CDR1 KGHDR, CDR2 SFDVKD.